The source of this T cell receptor (beta chain) is a study of monozygotic twins with inflammatory bowel disease. Germline assignment: CDR1 SGHTA and CDR2 FQGNSA. The CDR3 totals 17 residues. TCRdb reprocessed the 5' RACE reads; each CDR3 protein has one entry and no DNA is given. The sample's table shows a few hundred thousand distinct CDR3 sequences. The specimen sequenced was blood. This rearrangement joins TRBV7-2 to TRBJ2-5; TCRdb's D call, TRBD2, is unchecked because there is no DNA. This receptor was obtained from a human donor with ulcerative colitis or Crohn's disease, or a healthy co-twin of an affected twin (not recorded which). The chain's CDR3 is CASSLVASGSALETQYF. The full variable domain, completed using reference TRBV7-2 and TRBJ2-5, is GAGVSQSPSNKVTEKGKDVELRCDPISGHTALYWYRQSLGQGLEFLIYFQGNSAPDKSGLPSDRFSAERTGGSVSTLTIQRTQQEDSAVYLCASSLVASGSALETQYFGPGTRLLVL.